This is a list of T cell receptor beta chains from one sample in a study of T cell changes during pregnancy in multiple sclerosis. Profiled with immunoSEQ multiplex PCR; TCRdb holds only in-frame clones, not every one. The table records 40,000 to 55,000 clones, 90% to 95% of them present only once. The sequencing here drew on CD8+ T cells from peripheral blood mononuclear cells, taken in the first trimester of pregnancy. All receptors come from a female donor with multiple sclerosis, enrolled in a pregnancy study. CDR3s include the opening cysteine and the closing phenylalanine or tryptophan. D genes are given only for firm matches. Some rows mark clone size as missing; the rest say once, few, many or name a class of expanded clone.

>TRBV5-1|once|.|TRBJ2-7
CASRPKQDLSYEQYF
TGCGCCAGCAGGCCTAAACAGGACCTCTCCTACGAGCAGTACTTC
>TRBV19|.|.|TRBJ2-3
CASSIVTSTDTQYF
TGTGCCAGTAGTATAGTCACTAGCACAGATACGCAGTATTTT
>TRBV7-9|.|.|TRBJ2-7
CASSEPSGANEQYF
TGTGCCAGCAGCGAGCCAAGCGGCGCGAACGAGCAGTACTTC
>TRBV10-3|.|.|TRBJ1-2
CAIDSGEGYGYTF
TGTGCCATCGACTCAGGGGAGGGCTATGGCTACACCTTC
>TRBV9|once|.|TRBJ1-6
CASSPQDWDSPLHF
TGTGCCAGCAGCCCCCAGGACTGGGATTCACCCCTCCACTTT
>TRBV4-2|.|.|TRBJ2-7
CASSQEMGMGASEQYF
TGTGCCAGCAGCCAAGAAATGGGTATGGGGGCCTCCGAGCAGTACTTC
>TRBV9|.|TRBD2|TRBJ2-5
CASSKTAGGEGQETQYF
TGTGCCAGCAGTAAAACAGCGGGGGGAGAAGGACAAGAGACCCAGTACTTC
>TRBV19|.|.|TRBJ1-1
CASSIPWGGEAFF
TGTGCCAGTAGTATACCGTGGGGCGGTGAAGCTTTCTTT
>TRBV30|.|TRBD2|TRBJ2-7
CAWRLAGVTYEQYF
TGTGCCTGGAGGTTAGCGGGAGTGACCTACGAGCAGTACTTC
>TRBV19|.|TRBD1|TRBJ1-2
CASRISSWDRDTGYTF
TGTGCCAGCAGAATTTCGTCTTGGGACAGGGATACAGGCTACACCTTC
>TRBV4-1|.|.|TRBJ2-3
CASSRSPGGSPTDTQYF
TGCGCCAGCAGCCGCTCTCCGGGTGGGAGTCCCACAGATACGCAGTATTTT
>TRBV5-5|.|.|TRBJ2-3
CASSVYGVTDTQYF
TGTGCCAGCAGCGTATACGGGGTCACAGATACGCAGTATTTT
>TRBV5-1|.|.|TRBJ2-2
CASSLGGPGTGELFF
TGCGCCAGCAGCTTGGGAGGCCCGGGGACCGGGGAGCTGTTTTTT
>TRBV10-3|.|.|TRBJ1-2
CAISESSGVGYTF
TGTGCCATCAGTGAGTCCAGCGGGGTTGGCTACACCTTC
>TRBV29-1|.|TRBD2|TRBJ2-3
CSRGGNGDTQYF
TGCAGCCGGGGGGGGAACGGAGATACGCAGTATTTT
>TRBV29-1|.|TRBD1|TRBJ2-7
CSAVTGGYEQYF
TGCAGCGCTGTGACAGGGGGCTACGAGCAGTACTTC
>TRBV15|.|.|TRBJ2-4
CATSGRDIKNIQYF
TGTGCCACCAGCGGCCGGGACATCAAAAACATTCAGTACTTC
>TRBV4-1|.|TRBD2|TRBJ2-5
CASSQDREGVAETQYF
TGCGCCAGCAGCCAAGATCGGGAGGGAGTGGCAGAGACCCAGTACTTC
>TRBV19|.|TRBD2|TRBJ2-7
CASALAGGAYEQYF
TGTGCCAGCGCCCTGGCGGGGGGGGCCTACGAGCAGTACTTC
>TRBV27|.|TRBD1|TRBJ1-5
CASSSDREQPQHF
TGTGCCAGCAGTTCCGACAGGGAGCAGCCCCAGCATTTT
>TRBV6-6|.|TRBD2|TRBJ2-7
CASSYGLAGGQGEQYF
TGTGCCAGCAGTTACGGGCTAGCGGGAGGGCAAGGGGAGCAGTACTTC
>TRBV19|.|.|TRBJ2-1
CASSIGQSSYNEQFF
TGTGCCAGTAGTATAGGACAAAGCTCCTACAATGAGCAGTTCTTC
>TRBV9|.|TRBD1|TRBJ1-1
CASSPRGQGGLDFFF
TGTGCCAGCAGCCCCCGGGGGCAGGGGGGTCTAGACTTTTTCTTT
>TRBV9|once|TRBD1|TRBJ2-7
CASSVTGASYEQYF
TGTGCCAGCAGCGTGACAGGGGCCTCCTACGAGCAGTACTTC
>TRBV7-9|.|.|TRBJ2-7
CASTPRVQSSYEQYF
TGTGCCAGCACCCCCCGGGTTCAGTCCTCCTACGAGCAGTACTTC
>TRBV6-1|.|TRBD1|TRBJ2-1
CASSETGTREQFF
TGTGCCAGCAGTGAGACAGGGACGAGGGAGCAGTTCTTC
>TRBV19|.|.|TRBJ1-5
CASSPVGGGNQPQHF
TGTGCCAGTAGTCCCGTCGGAGGGGGCAATCAGCCCCAGCATTTT
>TRBV27|.|.|TRBJ1-1
CASSLNTNTEAFF
TGTGCCAGCAGTTTGAACACGAACACTGAAGCTTTCTTT
>TRBV7-9|.|TRBD1|TRBJ1-1
CASSSQDRVLRTFF
TGTGCCAGCAGCTCCCAGGACAGGGTACTAAGAACTTTCTTT
>TRBV27|.|.|TRBJ1-1
CASSPRQNTEAFF
TGTGCCAGCAGTCCGAGGCAGAACACTGAAGCTTTCTTT
>TRBV12-5|.|.|TRBJ1-5
CASGLVKSGQPQHF
TGTGCTAGTGGTTTGGTAAAGTCGGGTCAGCCCCAGCATTTT
>TRBV6-1|.|TRBD1|TRBJ1-2
CASSEVGFMQGVYGYTF
TGTGCCAGCAGTGAAGTTGGGTTTATGCAGGGGGTCTATGGCTACACCTTC
>TRBV19|once|TRBD1|TRBJ2-7
CASSPRQGGFYEQYF
TGTGCCAGCTCCCCGAGACAGGGGGGTTTCTACGAGCAGTACTTC
>TRBV7-9|.|.|TRBJ1-2
CASSSRAREDYGYTF
TGTGCCAGCAGCTCCCGGGCGCGGGAGGACTATGGCTACACCTTC
>TRBV7-9|.|.|TRBJ2-1
CASSFEGDRVHEQFF
TGTGCCAGCAGTTTCGAGGGGGATCGGGTCCATGAGCAGTTCTTC
>TRBV9|.|TRBD2|TRBJ2-3
CASSVVGGPSGASDTQYF
TGTGCCAGCAGCGTAGTAGGAGGGCCTAGCGGGGCGTCAGATACGCAGTATTTT
>TRBV5-4|.|.|TRBJ2-2
CASSLDRSQASPTGELFF
TGTGCCAGCAGCCTTGACAGGAGTCAGGCTAGCCCCACCGGGGAGCTGTTTTTT
>TRBV28|.|.|TRBJ1-5
CASSFQAQHF
TGTGCCAGCAGTTTCCAGGCCCAGCATTTT
>TRBV27|.|.|TRBJ2-7
CASSNRGRMVAGVYEQYF
TGTGCCAGCAGTAACAGGGGGCGCATGGTAGCGGGAGTCTACGAGCAGTACTTC
>TRBV21-1|.|.|TRBJ1-1
CASSKAGGKSVVNTEAFF
TGTGCCAGCAGCAAAGCAGGGGGAAAGTCGGTAGTCAACACTGAAGCTTTCTTT
>TRBV30|.|TRBD2|TRBJ2-1
CAWSVVAGGSYNEQFF
TGTGCCTGGAGTGTAGTAGCGGGGGGCTCCTACAATGAGCAGTTCTTC
>TRBV9|once|.|TRBJ1-4
CASSPSGVNEKLFF
TGTGCCAGCAGCCCCAGCGGGGTTAATGAAAAACTGTTTTTT
>TRBV19|.|.|TRBJ1-6
CASSIGPGGSYNSPLHF
TGTGCCAGTAGTATAGGCCCAGGAGGGTCCTATAATTCACCCCTCCACTTT
>TRBV11-2|once|.|TRBJ2-1
CASRILGTEQFF
TGTGCCAGCAGGATACTAGGTACTGAGCAGTTCTTC
>TRBV14|.|.|TRBJ1-1
CASSSVGGGTEAFF
TGTGCCAGCAGCTCCGTCGGGGGTGGCACTGAAGCTTTCTTT
>TRBV13|.|.|TRBJ2-7
CASSEESSYEQYF
TGTGCCAGCAGCGAGGAGAGCTCCTACGAGCAGTACTTC
>TRBV4-1|once|TRBD2|TRBJ2-5
CASSLLDYAGEETQYF
TGCGCCAGCAGCCTACTGGACTATGCGGGGGAAGAGACCCAGTACTTC
>TRBV27|.|TRBD2|TRBJ2-5
CASSPVEREYQETQYF
TGTGCCAGCAGTCCCGTGGAGCGGGAGTACCAAGAGACCCAGTACTTC
>TRBV6-6|.|.|TRBJ2-7
CASSYYGYEQYF
TGTGCCAGCAGTTACTACGGCTACGAGCAGTACTTC
>TRBV25-1|.|.|TRBJ2-7
CASSSFSLSYEQYF
TGTGCCAGCAGTTCTTTCTCCCTCTCCTACGAGCAGTACTTC
>TRBV19|.|.|TRBJ1-5
CASSWRVVQPQHF
TGTGCCAGTAGTTGGAGGGTAGTTCAGCCCCAGCATTTT
>TRBV6-6|.|TRBD2|TRBJ2-1
CASSFAGGPNNEQFF
TGTGCCAGCAGTTTCGCGGGGGGGCCAAACAATGAGCAGTTCTTC
>TRBV13|.|.|TRBJ2-7
CASSLLRDYEQYF
TGTGCCAGCAGCTTACTGCGGGACTACGAGCAGTACTTC
>TRBV4-3|.|.|TRBJ2-3
CASSHPRSTQYF
TGCGCCAGCAGCCACCCCCGGAGTACGCAGTATTTT
>TRBV13|.|.|TRBJ1-2
CASSSDSANYGYTF
TGTGCCAGCAGCTCGGACTCGGCTAACTATGGCTACACCTTC
>TRBV19|once|.|TRBJ2-1
CASSIVSGTYNEQFF
TGTGCCAGTAGTATAGTTAGCGGAACATACAATGAGCAGTTCTTC
>TRBV7-9|.|.|TRBJ2-7
CASSLGVYEQYF
TGTGCCAGCAGCTTAGGCGTGTACGAGCAGTACTTC
>TRBV27|.|.|TRBJ2-5
CASSPTFGNQETQYF
TGTGCCAGCAGTCCCACCTTCGGTAACCAAGAGACCCAGTACTTC
>TRBV5-4|.|.|TRBJ2-6
CASSLEGLPGANVLTF
TGTGCCAGCAGCTTGGAGGGGCTCCCCGGGGCCAACGTCCTGACTTTC
>TRBV7-9|.|.|TRBJ1-1
CASSLSHRENTEAFF
TGTGCCAGCAGCCTGTCCCACAGGGAGAACACTGAAGCTTTCTTT